This TCR beta chain was obtained from a study of T cell changes during pregnancy in multiple sclerosis. Only one count was recorded for this clone. The V gene's germline CDR1 is SGHTA and CDR2 FQGNSA. The CDR3 extends over 17 amino acids. The V end lost 1 base, the J end lost 0 bases, and 13 bases lay between the germline ends. Produced via immunoSEQ multiplex PCR; TCRdb's table is partial and in-frame only. The data show approximately 49,000 clones, with just over 85% seen just once and over 0.95% held by the top ten. This sequence originates from a female donor with multiple sclerosis, enrolled in a pregnancy study. The chain is built from TRBV7-2 and TRBJ2-4, with a tentative D call TRBD2 (6 bases). Specimen: CD4+ T cells from peripheral blood mononuclear cells, collected in the second trimester of pregnancy. The CDR3: CASSLVGAGIAKNIQYF. In nucleotides, the CDR3 is TGTGCCAGCAGCTTAGTTGGGGCGGGGATAGCCAAAAACATTCAGTACTTC.